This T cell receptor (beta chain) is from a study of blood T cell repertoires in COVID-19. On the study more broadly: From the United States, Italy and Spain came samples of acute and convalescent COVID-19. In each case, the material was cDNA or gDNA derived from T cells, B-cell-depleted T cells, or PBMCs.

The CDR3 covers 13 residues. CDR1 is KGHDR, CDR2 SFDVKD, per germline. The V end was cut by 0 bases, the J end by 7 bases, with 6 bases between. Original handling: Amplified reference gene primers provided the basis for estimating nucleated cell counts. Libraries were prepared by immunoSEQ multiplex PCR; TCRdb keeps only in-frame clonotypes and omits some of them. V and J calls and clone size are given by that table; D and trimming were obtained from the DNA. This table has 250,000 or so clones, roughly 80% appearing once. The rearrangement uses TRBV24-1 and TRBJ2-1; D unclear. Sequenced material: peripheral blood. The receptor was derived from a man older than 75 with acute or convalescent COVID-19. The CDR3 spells CATSDLRWNEQFF. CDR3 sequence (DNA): TGTGCCACCAGTGATTTGCGGTGGAATGAGCAGTTCTTC.